This TCR beta chain derives from a study of cytomegalovirus exposure and HLA in healthy donors. Study outcomes and limitations: Available immune exposure information was restricted to CMV serostatus only. Among TCR beta chains of equal frequency, HLA-associated ones were more clonally expanded in a later analysis.

PCR employed 60 Vbeta and 13 Jbeta primers. Sequencing was performed with immunoSEQ multiplex PCR; in TCRdb, only in-frame clones are kept and a portion is missing. There are about 70,000 clones in the sample, with 2.4% held by the top ten. Regarding this clone: The antigen is not known.

The CDR3 consists of 16 residues. The junction had 6 bases not matched to a gene; V was cut back by 3 bases and J by 1 base. Per the germline V gene, CDR1 is SGHNT and CDR2 is YENEEA. V gene TRBV11-3 combines with J gene TRBJ1-1; 9 positions agree with TRBD1. The receptor's source is a female donor in good health and CMV-seropositive. The sample consisted of PBMCs. The chain's CDR3 is CASSLDTGQGNTEAFF. In DNA form, the CDR3 reads TGTGCCAGCAGCTTGGACACGGGACAGGGGAACACTGAAGCTTTCTTT.